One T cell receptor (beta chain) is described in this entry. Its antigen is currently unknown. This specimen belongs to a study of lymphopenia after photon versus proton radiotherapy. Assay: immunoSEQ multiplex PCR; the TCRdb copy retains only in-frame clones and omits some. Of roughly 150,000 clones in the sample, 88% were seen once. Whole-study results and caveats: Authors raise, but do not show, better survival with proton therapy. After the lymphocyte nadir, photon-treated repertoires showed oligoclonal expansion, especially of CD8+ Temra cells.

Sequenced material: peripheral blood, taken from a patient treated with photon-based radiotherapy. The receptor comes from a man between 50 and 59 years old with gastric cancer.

CDR3 sequence (DNA): TGTGCCATCCAAAGACAGGTCTCCTACGAGCAGTACTTC. As protein: CAIQRQVSYEQYF. This chain uses TRBV10-3 with TRBJ2-7; possible D gene TRBD1, 6 bases. Looked up from germline, CDR1 is ENHRY and CDR2 is SYGVKD. The CDR3 loop spans 13 amino acids. V lost 8 bases to trimming and J lost 0 bases, with 11 bases between them.